This is a list of T cell receptor beta chains from one sample in a study of response to subunit inactivated influenza vaccine. One entry per CDR3 protein, called by TCRdb with MiXCR from the RT-PCR reads. The table records over 400,000 distinct CDR3 sequences, approximately 13% of them present only once. The specimen comprised PBMCs from blood, sampled roughly 46 days after vaccination. The origin of the receptors is a middle-aged man who received an inactivated influenza vaccine. The conserved cysteine and the conserved F or W are not part of the CDR3 here. D genes are given only for firm matches.

d_call,v_call,cdr3_aa
NA,TRBV27,ASRERGYQETQY
NA,TRBV12-3/TRBV12-4,ASSLGEDGEKLF
NA,TRBV12-3/TRBV12-4,ASSLMIHYGYT
NA,TRBV20-1,SASVPYNEQF
NA,TRBV6-4,ASSDSIKKGRRETQY
NA,TRBV6-2/TRBV6-3,ASSYPFPGELF
NA,TRBV5-1,ASSPAFGGMETQY
NA,TRBV20-1,SARMGAPEQF
NA,TRBV20-1,SANRGATNTEAF
TRBD2,TRBV7-9,ASSPGLAISNEQF
NA,TRBV4-1,ASSQGRGNEKLF
NA,TRBV4-2,ASSQDGSNQPQH
TRBD1,TRBV12-3/TRBV12-4,ASSQRQGAVGGQY
TRBD2,TRBV5-1,ASSLSSGGRGDTQY
NA,TRBV10-3,AISEVYNTDTQY
NA,TRBV18,ASSPPSPGQRTDTQY
TRBD2,TRBV2,ASKRGEQETQY
NA,TRBV10-2,ASSGLLAGKGNTIY
NA,TRBV12-3/TRBV12-4,ASKESSALGGYT